Below are 26 T cell receptor beta chains sequenced from a single sample in a study of T cell responses to AZD1222 COVID-19 vaccine. Sequencing used immunoSEQ multiplex PCR; TCRdb keeps in-frame clones, though not all of them. The table has 180,000 or so clones, about 91% seen once. The sequencing here drew on peripheral blood, taken 28 days after the second AZD1222 dose. The receptor source for this set is an adult who received the AZD1222 COVID-19 vaccine.

The chain combines TRBV23-1 with TRBJ1-2, with 9 bases that match TRBD1. TRBV23-1 is filed as an ORF, its function uncertain. The CDR3 is made up of 17 amino acids. J was trimmed by 3 bases and V by 0 bases; bases with no gene match: 8. The CDR3 is CASSQSGGTGTHYGYTF. CDR3 coding DNA: TGCGCCAGCAGTCAATCAGGGGGGACAGGGACGCACTATGGCTACACCTTC.

This clone was recorded once. The V and J genes are TRBV28 and TRBJ1-2; D is undetermined. The CDR3 totals 13 residues. Germline V gives CDR1 MDHEN, CDR2 SYDVKM. Deletions cut 8 bases from V and 3 bases from J, with 13 bases between. The CDR3 sequence is CASGPRAHYGYTF. The DNA of the CDR3 is TGTGCCAGCGGCCCTCGGGCTCACTATGGCTACACCTTC.

The V call is TRBV6-5, the J call TRBJ2-2, with D maybe TRBD2 (5 bases). V lost 2 bases and J 0 bases, leaving 7 bases between the germline ends. Germline V gene lookup returns CDR1 MNHEY and CDR2 SVGAGI. CDR3 size: 15 residues. The CDR3 DNA follows: TGTGCCAGCAGTTACGGAGGATCGAACACCGGGGAGCTGTTTTTT. Translating it yields CASSYGGSNTGELFF.

V usage is TRBV9 and J usage is TRBJ2-3, with TRBD2 matching 11 bases. The CDR3 runs to 17 residues. V shed 2 bases and J 6 bases; nucleotides not matched to a gene: 11. Germline loops: CDR1 SGDLS, CDR2 YYNGEE. In DNA form, the CDR3 reads TGTGCCAGCAGCGTTAGGCCTAGCGGGAGGTGGGGGGATACGCAGTATTTT. It translates to CASSVRPSGRWGDTQYF.

This clone was observed a single time. The CDR3 loop reads CASSLGLMGQTPDYGYTF. CDR3 in DNA: TGTGCCAGCAGCTTAGGCCTCATGGGTCAGACACCGGACTATGGCTACACCTTC. The chain carries TRBV11-2 and TRBJ1-2, with D unclear. This CDR3 region has 18 residues. Per the germline V gene, CDR1 is SGHAT and CDR2 is FQNNGV. V was clipped by 1 base and J by 3 bases, with 21 bases between them.

The chain joins TRBV9 to TRBJ1-1; D is perhaps TRBD1 (5 bases). This CDR3 contains 13 residues. Germline CDR1 reads SGDLS; CDR2 reads YYNGEE. Between the trimmed V and J ends, which lost 6 bases and 5 bases, there was a span of 14 bases. CDR3 in amino acids: CASTRAGDTEAFF. The CDR3 DNA sequence: TGTGCCAGCACCAGGGCGGGGGATACTGAAGCTTTCTTT.

The rearrangement uses TRBV30 and TRBJ1-5; maybe TRBD1 (6 bases). The V end lost 0 bases, the J end lost 4 bases, and 13 bases lay between the germline ends. Germline CDR1 is GTSNPN and CDR2 is SVGIG (reference sequence). The CDR3 extends over 15 amino acids. The CDR3 reads CAWSVPGARNQPQHF. The DNA of the CDR3 is TGTGCCTGGAGTGTACCGGGGGCGCGGAATCAGCCCCAGCATTTT. The variable domain in full, completed from reference TRBV30 and TRBJ1-5, reads SQTIHQWPATLVQPVGSPLSLECTVEGTSNPNLYWYRQAAGRGLQLLFYSVGIGQISSEVPQNLSASRPQDRQFILSSKKLLLSDSGFYLCAWSVPGARNQPQHFGDGTRLSIL.

The V call is TRBV6-4, the J call TRBJ2-7; no clear D gene. V lost 8 bases, J lost 3 bases, and 17 bases lay in between. This CDR3 is built from 14 residues. The germline gives CDR1 MRHNA, CDR2 SNTAGT. CDR3 DNA: TGTGCCAGCTCCCGACTCGTTGTTTACTACGAGCAGTACTTC. Its protein product is CASSRLVVYYEQYF.

This rearrangement joins TRBV5-1 to TRBJ1-4; 10 nucleotides agree with TRBD1. CDR1 is SGHRS and CDR2 is YFSETQ in the germline V gene. V was clipped by 4 bases and J by 7 bases; unmatched bases: 4. CDR3 length: 14 residues. The CDR3: CASSRGQGSEKLFF. The DNA for the CDR3 is TGCGCCAGCAGCCGGGGACAGGGGAGTGAAAAACTGTTTTTT.

The chain combines TRBV28 with TRBJ1-6, with 9 bases matching TRBD1. With 6 bases clipped from V and 0 bases from J, the junction kept 15 bases outside the gene matches. Per the germline V gene, CDR1 is MDHEN and CDR2 is SYDVKM. CDR3 length: 20 amino acids. This chain's CDR3 is CASSGPGTGKMSSYNSPLHF. The DNA for the CDR3 is TGTGCCAGCAGCGGACCCGGGACAGGGAAAATGAGCTCCTATAATTCACCCCTCCACTTT.

This sequence joins TRBV28 and TRBJ1-2; tentative D call: TRBD1 (6 bases). Germline CDR1 reads MDHEN; CDR2 reads SYDVKM. The CDR3 contains 16 residues. V lost 8 bases and J lost 4, with 23 bases in between. The CDR3 loop is CASGRGGQGLRYGYTF. CDR3 DNA: TGTGCCAGCGGCCGGGGGGGTCAGGGGCTCCGCTATGGCTACACCTTC.

The J gene is TRBJ2-7, the V gene TRBV7-2; 11 positions agree with TRBD1. The germline V gene encodes CDR1 SGHTA and CDR2 FQGNSA. This CDR3 contains 16 residues. Unmatched junction bases numbered 2, after V lost 1 base and J lost 0 bases. CDR3 protein: CASSLVGQGVSYEQYF. CDR3 coding DNA: TGTGCCAGCAGCTTAGTGGGACAGGGGGTCTCCTACGAGCAGTACTTC.

The chain couples TRBV2 to TRBJ1-2; tentatively, D is TRBD1 (6 bases). V dropped 1 base and J dropped 5 bases, with 17 bases sitting between them. The germline CDR1 and CDR2 sequences are SNHLY and FYNNEI. The CDR3 runs to 16 residues. The CDR3 is CASSEVGAGSMYGYTF. CDR3 nucleotide sequence: TGTGCCAGCAGTGAAGTGGGGGCAGGGTCCATGTATGGCTACACCTTC.

The chain has TRBV6-5 and TRBJ1-6; no clear D gene. CDR3 length: 14 amino acids. Trimming removed 7 bases at V and 0 bases at J, with 7 bases between. Germline values: CDR1 MNHEY, CDR2 SVGAGI. For the CDR3, the DNA is TGTGCCAGCACTTTGAGCTCCTATAATTCACCCCTCCACTTT. It translates to CASTLSSYNSPLHF.

This clone was observed once. The rearrangement links TRBV29-1 to TRBJ1-5; TRBD1 agrees at 11 bases. CDR1 is SQVTM, CDR2 ANQGSEA, per germline. V shed 0 bases, J shed 2 bases, and the junction held 21 bases outside the gene matches. This CDR3 contains 22 residues. CDR3 DNA: TGCAGCGTTGAAGATCCCTGCCGGGACAGGGGGACGTTAGCTCTTGGCAATCAGCCCCAGCATTTT. This sequence encodes CSVEDPCRDRGTLALGNQPQHF.

This chain joins TRBV6-4 and TRBJ1-1; maybe TRBD1 (5 bases). This CDR3 is 14 amino acids long. The V gene lost 4 bases and the J gene lost 4 bases, with 13 bases spanning the gap. Germline assignment: CDR1 MRHNA and CDR2 SNTAGT. This CDR3 is CASSAEGRGTEAFF. Written as DNA, the CDR3 is TGTGCCAGCAGTGCGGAGGGGCGGGGCACTGAAGCTTTCTTT.

The chain carries TRBV30 and TRBJ1-2; 9 nucleotides line up with TRBD1. After removal of 4 bases from V and 8 bases from J, the junction contained 11 bases not matched to a gene. From germline, CDR1 is GTSNPN and CDR2 SVGIG (reference sequence). This CDR3 is 14 amino acids long. CDR3 nucleotides: TGTGCCTGGATGGGGGACAGGGTCTCTGTCGGCTACACCTTC. Translating it yields CAWMGDRVSVGYTF.

The V call is TRBV7-3, the J call TRBJ1-1; 7 bases are a match to TRBD1. Germline V gene lookup returns CDR1 SGHTA and CDR2 FQGTGA. V was pared by 5 bases and J by 3 bases, with 3 bases of the junction left unmatched. The CDR3 contains 13 residues. The CDR3 loop is CASSPTGDTEAFF. CDR3 nucleotides: TGTGCCAGCAGCCCAACAGGGGACACTGAAGCTTTCTTT.

The rearrangement joins TRBV3-1 (or the pseudogene TRBV3-2) to TRBJ1-2; D ambiguous. V lost 1 base, J lost 4 bases, and 13 bases lay in between. Germline V lookup: CDR1 LGHDT, CDR2 YNNKEL (reference sequence). The CDR3 contains 15 residues. CDR3 DNA sequence: TGTGCCAGCAGCCAAGGGGTAGGGCGCGGCTATGGCTACACCTTC. It translates to CASSQGVGRGYGYTF.

The chain carries TRBV5-5 and TRBJ1-2; TRBD1 matches at 7 bases. This CDR3 has 15 amino acids. Germline lookup yields CDR1 SGHKS and CDR2 YYEKEE (reference sequence). V lost 0 bases and J lost 0; bases outside the gene matches: 2. CDR3 in amino acids: CASSLGQGANYGYTF. Written as DNA, the CDR3 is TGTGCCAGCAGCTTGGGACAGGGAGCTAACTATGGCTACACCTTC.

The V gene is TRBV2, the J gene TRBJ2-1; D gene unclear. There are 14 residues in the CDR3. The germline V and J ends were trimmed by 11 bases and 4 bases, with 18 bases remaining between them. Germline V gene sequence: CDR1 SNHLY, CDR2 FYNNEI. The CDR3 sequence: CAVTGTTKYNEQFF. CDR3 nucleotide sequence: TGTGCCGTCACGGGCACAACGAAATACAATGAGCAGTTCTTC.

This sequence joins TRBV2 and TRBJ1-6; a weak D match, TRBD1 (6 bases). The CDR3 loop spans 12 amino acids. CDR1 SNHLY and CDR2 FYNNEI come from the germline V gene. V lost 4 bases to trimming and J lost 10 bases, with 8 bases between them. The CDR3 sequence: CASSAGGSPLHF. CDR3 in DNA: TGTGCCAGCAGTGCGGGGGGCTCACCCCTCCACTTT.

The CDR3 DNA sequence: TGTGCCAGCAGCAATAAGACAGGGGGCTTTGGAGATACGCAGTATTTT. It encodes CASSNKTGGFGDTQYF. The chain couples TRBV7-9 to TRBJ2-3; 10 positions match TRBD1. Trimming at V came to 5 bases and at J to 5 bases, leaving 10 bases not matched to a gene. The CDR3 contains 16 residues. Per germline, CDR1 SEHNR and CDR2 FQNEAQ (reference sequence).

The chain combines TRBV4-3 with TRBJ2-4; TRBD1 matches at 7 bases. This CDR3 comprises 20 residues. CDR1 and CDR2 (germline): LGHNA, YSLEER. Unmatched junction bases numbered 14, after V lost 0 bases and J lost 0 bases. CDR3 amino acids: CASSQDIPPQGKGAKNIQYF. In DNA form, the CDR3 reads TGCGCCAGCAGCCAAGATATCCCCCCACAGGGGAAGGGAGCCAAAAACATTCAGTACTTC.

The chain joins TRBV28 to TRBJ1-5, with D possibly being TRBD1 (5 bases). This CDR3 comprises 13 residues. The germline V gene encodes CDR1 MDHEN and CDR2 SYDVKM. Trimming left V 7 bases short and J 6 bases short, with 13 bases between. CDR3 in amino acids: CASTMRGSQPQHF. DNA for the CDR3: TGTGCCAGCACCATGAGGGGTTCTCAGCCCCAGCATTTT. The full variable domain, completed using reference TRBV28 and TRBJ1-5, is DVKVTQSSRYLVKRTGEKVFLECVQDMDHENMFWYRQDPGLGLRLIYFSYDVKMKEKGDIPEGYSVSREKKERFSLILESASTNQTSMYLCASTMRGSQPQHFGDGTRLSIL.

This clone came up a few times. Other DNA variants within this sample encode the same CDR3. The CDR3 DNA follows: TGTGCCAGCAGTTGGGGCACTGAAGCTTTCTTT. Translating it yields CASSWGTEAFF. The chain couples TRBV12-3 or TRBV12-4 to TRBJ1-1; D call uncertain. The V gene lost 4 bases and the J gene lost 4 bases, with 4 bases spanning the gap. The CDR3 covers 11 residues.